This T cell receptor (beta chain) comes out of a study of cytotoxic CD8 clonotypes in ibrutinib-treated CLL. Study summary: Patient counts were around 12 relapsed/refractory, over 14 treatment-naive and around 18 IGHV unmutated. Samples averaged approximately 250,000 productive templates and roughly 86,000 productive rearrangements. Points from the study as a whole: Public clonotypes were uncommon and contracted or stayed stable on treatment. Higher circulating CD8+ T-cell counts strongly accompanied higher baseline clonality, above age-matched healthy donors.

Concerning this clone itself: Antigen unknown.

This CDR3 contains 15 residues. Looked up from germline, CDR1 is SGHAT and CDR2 is FQNNGV. The V and J ends lost 3 bases and 3 bases, in that order; junction bases with no gene match: 5. The assay was immunoSEQ multiplex PCR, and TCRdb's table has in-frame clones only and misses some. Altogether around 250,000 clones are present, roughly 70% being singletons, with the ten largest covering 15%. This receptor was identified in a human donor with chronic lymphocytic leukemia. Sequences were derived from PBMCs, sampled after 24 months of ibrutinib treatment. V gene TRBV11-2 combines with J gene TRBJ2-7; TRBD2 matches 10 bases. The CDR3 region is CASSLGLAIFYEQYF. The DNA for the CDR3 is TGTGCCAGCAGCTTGGGACTAGCGATCTTCTACGAGCAGTACTTC.